A selection of T cell receptor beta chains follows, all from one sample in a study of control samples from healthy donors and cancer patients. Clones were sequenced by immunoSEQ multiplex PCR, and TCRdb holds only the in-frame ones, with some missing. The sample has more than 150,000 clones; 80% to 95% are singletons. Sequenced input: blood. All receptors derive from a woman aged 25 to 39 in good health. The CDR3 runs from the conserved cysteine through the conserved F or W. Some rows mark clone size as missing; the rest say once, few, many or name a class of expanded clone.

>NA|TRBV6-5|TRBJ2-1
CASSKRGGNNEQFF
>NA|TRBV28|TRBJ1-1
CASSPQGIGTEAFF
>once|TRBV6-6|TRBJ2-1
CASPTAGGGNEQFF
>NA|TRBV6-6|TRBJ2-1
CASSPGTGTYNEQFF
>NA|TRBV5-6|TRBJ2-6
CASALFSGANVLTF
>NA|TRBV9|TRBJ2-7
CASSATDDAYEQYF
>NA|TRBV18|TRBJ2-5
CASSPQVIQETQYF
>NA|TRBV12-5|TRBJ2-5
CASGLPTVGLAGGGIPQETQYF
>NA|TRBV6-5|TRBJ1-4
CASRKDRGNEKLFF
>NA|TRBV30|TRBJ1-4
CAGLSLRDNEKLFF
>NA|TRBV5-1|TRBJ1-2
CASSPGLGRGLFNYGYTF
>NA|TRBV7-3|TRBJ2-1
CASSLSSWDEQFF
>once|TRBV27|TRBJ2-7
CASRPLGGRSYEQYF
>NA|TRBV12-3/TRBV12-4|TRBJ2-7
CASSPGGLGEQYF
>few|TRBV20-1|TRBJ2-2
CSASRGEAETGELFF
>NA|TRBV28|TRBJ2-7
CASSSPADRSPYEQYF
>NA|TRBV21-1|TRBJ1-1
CASSKEDRGLNTEAFF
>NA|TRBV5-6|TRBJ1-1
CASSQTSYTEAFF
>NA|TRBV6-5|TRBJ1-5
CASSYSGLAQPQHF
>NA|TRBV10-3|TRBJ2-2
CAIWTSGSSTGELFF
>once|TRBV19|TRBJ1-5
CASSIAGRQPQHF
>NA|TRBV28|TRBJ2-4
CASSSDRDLHNIQYF
>NA|TRBV2|TRBJ1-5
CASSAWTGDQPQHF
>NA|TRBV11-2|TRBJ1-4
CASSLYLGEINEKLFF
>NA|TRBV9|TRBJ1-5
CASSAAGALNQPQHF
>NA|TRBV19|TRBJ1-1
CASSSGRNTEAFF
>NA|TRBV5-1|TRBJ2-3
CASSSTHSQYF
>NA|TRBV5-1|TRBJ2-4
CASSLAGDIQYF
>NA|TRBV28|TRBJ1-2
CASSLDLPAGNYGYTF
>NA|TRBV6-5|TRBJ2-2
CASRRVNTGELFF
>NA|TRBV5-1|TRBJ2-1
CASSLMLAGGYNEQFF
>NA|TRBV6-5|TRBJ1-2
CASTWDRYYGYTF
>NA|TRBV4-1|TRBJ2-7
CASSQVLGTFSYEQYF
>NA|TRBV7-6|TRBJ1-3
CASSLQGGNTIYF
>few|TRBV3-1/TRBV3-2|TRBJ1-5
CASSQAATGTGGFGGNQPQHF
>NA|TRBV2|TRBJ1-1
CASSEGWTEAFF